The 27 T cell receptor beta chains below come from one sample, sequenced in a study of memory CD4+ T cells and cytomegalovirus serostatus. Single viable CD3+CD4+CD8-CD45RO+ cells were sorted as the memory CD4+ T cells. Libraries were prepared by immunoSEQ multiplex PCR; TCRdb keeps only in-frame clonotypes and omits some of them. The table includes about 38,000 clones, around 80% detected once. The sequenced sample was memory CD4+ T cells from blood. The receptors stem from an adult in good health and CMV-seropositive.

This chain links TRBV7-6 with TRBJ2-5, with TRBD2 identical over 8 bases. The CDR3 sequence is 16 residues long. CDR1 is SGHVS and CDR2 is FNYEAQ in the germline V gene. V gave up 4 bases and J gave up 4 bases; unmatched junction bases: 11. CDR3 nucleotides: TGTGCCAGCAGCTCCTGGGCGGGGGGTTCGGCAGAGACCCAGTACTTC. It is translated as CASSSWAGGSAETQYF.

The rearrangement joins TRBV5-4 to TRBJ2-7; 7 nucleotides agree with TRBD1. Germline CDR1 SGHNT, CDR2 YYREEE (reference sequence). With V trimmed by 4 bases and J by 2 bases, 6 bases remained unmatched. The CDR3 has 14 amino acids. The CDR3 region is CASSTSGTAYEQYF. In DNA, the CDR3 is TGTGCCAGCAGCACATCCGGGACAGCCTACGAGCAGTACTTC. Together with reference TRBV5-4 and TRBJ2-7, the CDR3 gives the full variable domain: ETGVTQSPTHLIKTRGQQVTLRCSSQSGHNTVSWYQQALGQGPQFIFQYYREEENGRGNFPPRFSGLQFPNYSSELNVNALELDDSALYLCASSTSGTAYEQYFGPGTRLTVT.

V is TRBV4-3 and J is TRBJ2-1; D perhaps matches TRBD2 (6 bases). The germline gives CDR1 LGHNA, CDR2 YSLEER. CDR3 length: 14 residues. V was cut by 1 base and J by 10 bases, with 14 bases left in between. CDR3 residues: CASSQATNREEQFF. In DNA, the CDR3 is TGCGCCAGCAGCCAAGCTACCAATCGGGAGGAGCAGTTCTTC.

This clone ranks as medium-sized (0.01 to 0.1%). The chain has TRBV9 and TRBJ1-6; tentatively, D is TRBD1 (5 bases). The CDR3 spans 14 residues. The V gene's germline CDR1 is SGDLS and CDR2 YYNGEE. The V end was cut by 0 bases, the J end by 4 bases, with 5 bases between. In DNA form, the CDR3 reads TGTGCCAGCAGCGTAGGGACATATAATTCACCCCTCCACTTT. Residues: CASSVGTYNSPLHF. Variable domain in full (rest from reference TRBV9 and TRBJ1-6): DSGVTQTPKHLITATGQRVTLRCSPRSGDLSVYWYQQSLDQGLQFLIQYYNGEERAKGNILERFSAQQFPDLHSELNLSSLELGDSALYFCASSVGTYNSPLHFGNGTRLTVT.

CDR3 DNA sequence: TGCGCCAGCAGCCAAGTTTTCTCGAGGGATCAGCCCCAGCATTTT. This encodes CASSQVFSRDQPQHF. The gene calls are TRBV4-1 and TRBJ1-5, with D unclear. CDR3 length equals 15 residues. Germline values: CDR1 MGHRA, CDR2 YSYEKL. V was cut by 1 base and J by 5 bases, with 12 bases left in between.

The chain recombines TRBV6-1 with TRBJ1-1; no clear D gene. Per the germline V gene, CDR1 is MNHNS and CDR2 is SASEGT. There are 13 residues in the CDR3. V was clipped by 10 bases and J by 1 base, with 13 bases between them. In DNA form, the CDR3 reads TGTGCCACGGGGAAACCCCGGAACACTGAAGCTTTCTTT. This codes for CATGKPRNTEAFF.

The chain has TRBV6-6 and TRBJ2-3; possibly TRBD2 for D (5 bases). Germline V gives CDR1 MNHNY, CDR2 SVGAGI (reference sequence). CDR3 size: 14 residues. V was cut by 4 bases and J by 2 bases, with 10 bases left in between. This chain's CDR3 is CASSFPGNTDTQYF. Written as DNA, the CDR3 is TGTGCCAGCAGTTTTCCGGGAAACACAGATACGCAGTATTTT.

The chain has TRBV5-1 and TRBJ1-1, with a weak D call TRBD1 (5 bases). The CDR3 sequence is 14 residues long. V dropped 0 bases and J dropped 4 bases, with 10 bases sitting between them. CDR1 and CDR2 (germline): SGHRS, YFSETQ. The CDR3 spells CASSLDSQGTEAFF. In nucleotides, the CDR3 is TGCGCCAGCAGCTTGGACAGTCAGGGCACTGAAGCTTTCTTT.

CDR3 in amino acids: CASSLSAVEEKLFF. CDR3 coding DNA: TGTGCCAGCAGCTTGTCGGCAGTCGAGGAAAAACTGTTTTTT. V usage is TRBV5-4 and J usage is TRBJ1-4, with D uncertain. V was cut by 1 base and J by 8 bases, with 12 bases left in between. CDR3 size: 14 residues. Germline lookup yields CDR1 SGHNT and CDR2 YYREEE (reference sequence).

CDR3 sequence reads: CASSTEVARNTGELFF. Written as DNA, the CDR3 is TGTGCCAGCAGCACCGAGGTAGCACGGAACACCGGGGAGCTGTTTTTT. The chain employs TRBV9 and TRBJ2-2; D remains ambiguous. V lost 4 bases and J lost 1, with 14 bases in between. Germline values: CDR1 SGDLS, CDR2 YYNGEE. This CDR3 contains 16 residues.

The rearrangement joins TRBV29-1 to TRBJ2-3, with D perhaps matching TRBD1 (7 bases). V shed 0 bases and J shed 2 bases, with 15 bases lying between them. The CDR3 totals 16 residues. Per germline, CDR1 SQVTM and CDR2 ANQGSEA. CDR3 sequence (DNA): TGCAGCGTTGAAGACTCAGGGGGGACAGTCACAGATACGCAGTATTTT. This codes for CSVEDSGGTVTDTQYF.

V is TRBV7-2 and J is TRBJ2-5; D is possibly TRBD2 (5 bases). Deletions cut 5 bases from V and 4 bases from J, with 14 bases between. Germline CDR1 is SGHTA and CDR2 is FQGNSA. The CDR3 sequence is 14 residues long. The CDR3 loop is CASSVAGPGETQYF. As DNA, the CDR3 is TGTGCCAGCAGCGTTGCGGGTCCGGGAGAGACCCAGTACTTC.

The chain is built from TRBV7-2 and TRBJ1-3; perhaps TRBD1 as D (5 bases). With 5 bases removed from V and 0 bases from J, the gap between germline ends came to 20 bases. Germline V CDR1 and CDR2: SGHTA, FQGNSA. There are 18 residues in the CDR3. The CDR3 region is CASSHLFTGTGSGNTIYF. The CDR3 DNA sequence: TGTGCCAGCAGCCACCTTTTTACAGGAACTGGCTCTGGAAACACCATATATTTT.

The chain joins TRBV5-1 to TRBJ1-4; D is possibly TRBD1 (5 bases). Trimming shortened V by 0 bases and J by 6 bases, and 12 bases separated the two germline ends. The germline CDR1 and CDR2 sequences are SGHRS and YFSETQ. The CDR3 runs to 15 residues. Here the CDR3 reads CASSLGGRGDEKLFF. In DNA, the CDR3 is TGCGCCAGCAGCTTGGGGGGACGGGGCGATGAAAAACTGTTTTTT.

The gene calls are TRBV28 and TRBJ1-5, with D perhaps matching TRBD1 (6 bases). The CDR3 spans 14 residues. V shed 7 bases and J shed 4 bases, with 14 bases lying between them. The germline V gene encodes CDR1 MDHEN and CDR2 SYDVKM. The DNA of the CDR3 is TGTGCCAGCACTGAGGGGGTTTGGAATCAGCCCCAGCATTTT. It specifies CASTEGVWNQPQHF.

The rearrangement uses TRBV4-2 and TRBJ2-1, with 8 bases aligning to TRBD2. CDR1 LGHNA and CDR2 YNFKEQ come from the germline V gene. After removal of 7 bases from V and 1 base from J, the junction contained 3 bases not matched to a gene. The CDR3 spans 14 residues. This chain's CDR3 is CASTGGGSYNEQFF. DNA for the CDR3: TGTGCCAGCACGGGGGGGGGTTCCTACAATGAGCAGTTCTTC.

This chain connects TRBV7-9 to TRBJ2-3; 10 bases align to TRBD1. V lost 8 bases, J lost 1 base, and 6 bases stayed unmatched. In germline, CDR1 is SEHNR, CDR2 FQNEAQ (reference sequence). The CDR3 runs to 15 residues. The CDR3 here is CASGGGQGRTDTQYF. The DNA of the CDR3 is TGTGCCAGCGGGGGGGGACAGGGGCGCACAGATACGCAGTATTTT.

This rearrangement joins TRBV27 to TRBJ1-1, with 10 positions matching TRBD1. J gave up 4 bases and V 1 base, and 3 bases lay outside the gene matches. Germline CDR1 MNHEY, CDR2 SMNVEV (reference sequence). This CDR3 contains 15 residues. This chain's CDR3 is CASSLFGTGVTEAFF. The CDR3, as DNA: TGTGCCAGCAGTTTATTCGGGACAGGGGTCACTGAAGCTTTCTTT.

By share, this clone counts as medium-sized. This chain uses TRBV7-2 with TRBJ1-5; D unclear. Germline values: CDR1 SGHTA, CDR2 FQGNSA. V lost 4 bases, J lost 4 bases, and 8 bases lay in between. This CDR3 is 13 amino acids long. Here the CDR3 reads CASSSGVNQPQHF. CDR3 DNA: TGTGCCAGCAGCTCCGGGGTAAATCAGCCCCAGCATTTT. The variable domain in full, completed from reference TRBV7-2 and TRBJ1-5, reads GAGVSQSPSNKVTEKGKDVELRCDPISGHTALYWYRQSLGQGLEFLIYFQGNSAPDKSGLPSDRFSAERTGGSVSTLTIQRTQQEDSAVYLCASSSGVNQPQHFGDGTRLSIL.

The rearrangement links TRBV6-6 to TRBJ2-1; D gene unclear. Germline loops: CDR1 MNHNY, CDR2 SVGAGI (reference sequence). CDR3 length equals 13 residues. With 7 bases removed from V and 3 bases from J, the gap between germline ends came to 10 bases. The CDR3 here is CASTLDLYNEQFF. The CDR3 DNA reads TGTGCCAGCACCCTAGATCTCTACAATGAGCAGTTCTTC.

The V call is TRBV28, the J call TRBJ2-7; TRBD1 matches at 9 bases. The junction had 10 bases not matched to a gene; V was cut back by 4 bases and J by 3 bases. This CDR3 spans 16 amino acids. Per germline, CDR1 MDHEN and CDR2 SYDVKM. The chain's CDR3 is CASSSLGQGRNYEQYF. In DNA, the CDR3 is TGTGCCAGCAGTTCACTCGGACAGGGGCGAAACTACGAGCAGTACTTC.

In DNA form, the CDR3 reads TGTGCCAGCAGCCTGACGACACAGTCCCTGGGAGGCTACACCTTC. It is translated as CASSLTTQSLGGYTF. The gene calls are TRBV5-4 and TRBJ1-2, with D unclear. V was shortened by 4 bases and J by 8 bases, with 21 bases between the two germline ends. CDR1 and CDR2 from the germline V gene are SGHNT and YYREEE (reference sequence). This CDR3 comprises 15 residues.

The J gene is TRBJ1-3, the V gene TRBV15; 7 positions match TRBD1. CDR1 is LNHNV, CDR2 YYDKDF, per germline (reference sequence). V lost 4 bases to trimming and J lost 4 bases; unmatched junction nucleotides: 7. The CDR3 contains 15 residues. The CDR3 here is CATSTRTGFGNTIYF. The CDR3 DNA reads TGTGCCACCAGCACCCGGACAGGTTTCGGAAACACCATATATTTT.

The rearrangement joins TRBV6-5 to TRBJ2-7; maybe TRBD1 (6 bases). Germline V gene data show CDR1 as MNHEY and CDR2 as SVGAGI. The CDR3 extends over 11 amino acids. V lost 8 bases to trimming and J lost 7 bases, with 12 bases between them. DNA of the CDR3: TGTGCCAGCGGCCAGGGGTGGGAGCAGTACTTC. Protein sequence: CASGQGWEQYF.

The J gene is TRBJ2-7, the V gene TRBV7-9, with no clear D. The CDR3 has 11 amino acids. V lost 2 bases and J lost 6, with 5 bases in between. The germline CDR1 and CDR2 sequences are SEHNR and FQNEAQ (reference sequence). CDR3 sequence reads: CASSLSSEQYF. CDR3 bases: TGTGCCAGCAGCTTAAGCTCCGAGCAGTACTTC.

The J gene is TRBJ1-5, the V gene TRBV28, with D unresolved. From germline, CDR1 is MDHEN and CDR2 SYDVKM. The V end was cut by 7 bases, the J end by 5 bases, with 18 bases between. The CDR3 consists of 15 residues. CDR3 sequence: CASTLRSAGYQPQHF. In nucleotides, the CDR3 is TGTGCCAGCACCTTACGATCGGCAGGTTATCAGCCCCAGCATTTT.

The chain is built from TRBV19 and TRBJ2-2; D may be TRBD1 or TRBD2 (7 bases each). V was pared by 4 bases and J by 2 bases, with 14 bases between. Germline CDR1 is LNHDA and CDR2 is SQIVND (reference sequence). The length of the CDR3 is 16 residues. DNA for the CDR3: TGTGCCAGTAGTACCAGGGGGGGGGTAAACACCGGGGAGCTGTTTTTT. Translated, it gives CASSTRGGVNTGELFF.